Presented here are 29 T cell receptor beta chains from one specimen sequenced in a study of shared clonotypes between healthy human individuals. The naive CD8 population came from CD45RO-negative cells selected for CCR7, without terminally differentiated effector memory CD45RA+ cells. Assay: immunoSEQ multiplex PCR; the TCRdb copy retains only in-frame clones and omits some. The table shows roughly 2,000,000 clones, with over 85% occurring only once. The specimen sequenced was naive CD8+ T cells sorted from blood. The origin of the receptors is a man between 18 and 29 years old in good health.

As concerns this clone: The junction does not match germline at one end; this may be a read error. The rearrangement uses TRBV2 and TRBJ2-1; TRBD2 aligns across 13 bases. The CDR3 sequence is 14 residues long. Germline CDR1 is SNHLY and CDR2 is FYNNEI. The CDR3 reads CASREEGTSGVWIF. Here the CDR3 DNA reads TGTGCCAGCAGGGAGGAGGGGACTAGCGGGGTGTGGATCTTC.

The chain employs TRBV6-4 and TRBJ1-2; D call uncertain. V lost 2 bases, J lost 5 bases, and 12 bases lay in between. Germline values: CDR1 MRHNA, CDR2 SNTAGT. The CDR3 runs to 14 residues. CDR3 protein: CASSDEARGYGYTF. Written as DNA, the CDR3 is TGTGCCAGCAGTGACGAAGCTCGGGGATATGGCTACACCTTC.

The J gene is TRBJ1-1, the V gene TRBV30; D ambiguous. Germline loops: CDR1 GTSNPN, CDR2 SVGIG (reference sequence). V was cut by 2 bases and J by 1 base, with 11 bases left in between. The CDR3 is made up of 14 amino acids. In DNA form, the CDR3 reads TGTGCCTGGAGTTTCTCCGGGTGGAACACTGAAGCTTTCTTT. Amino acid sequence: CAWSFSGWNTEAFF. Drawing the rest from reference TRBV30 and TRBJ1-1, the complete variable domain is SQTIHQWPATLVQPVGSPLSLECTVEGTSNPNLYWYRQAAGRGLQLLFYSVGIGQISSEVPQNLSASRPQDRQFILSSKKLLLSDSGFYLCAWSFSGWNTEAFFGQGTRLTVV.

The V gene is TRBV9, the J gene TRBJ2-1; 7 bases map to TRBD1. Unmatched junction bases numbered 9, after V lost 3 bases and J lost 3 bases. The germline gives CDR1 SGDLS, CDR2 YYNGEE. The CDR3 loop spans 16 amino acids. CDR3 coding DNA: TGTGCCAGCAGCGGAACAGGGGCAGAGAACTACAATGAGCAGTTCTTC. Translation gives CASSGTGAENYNEQFF.

This sequence joins TRBV5-1 and TRBJ2-1, with 7 nucleotides matching TRBD2. Germline V CDR1 and CDR2: SGHRS, YFSETQ. The CDR3 is 15 residues long. The ends lost 0 bases at V and 4 bases at J; junction bases unmatched: 4. CDR3: CASSLGEGIYNEQFF. CDR3 DNA: TGCGCCAGCAGCTTGGGGGAGGGTATTTACAATGAGCAGTTCTTC.

The chain has TRBV21-1 and TRBJ2-1; the table's TRBD2 call for D was not verified on the DNA. TRBV21-1 counts as a pseudogene. The CDR3 is 16 residues long. CDR3 amino acids: CASSSETGLAGNEQFF. The CDR3 nucleotides are TGTGCCAGCAGCTCAGAGACGGGACTAGCGGGGAATGAGCAGTTCTTC.

The chain has TRBV4-1 and TRBJ2-1; D is unresolved. Trimming removed 1 base from V and 4 bases from J, with 8 bases in between. This CDR3 comprises 14 residues. Germline CDR1 reads MGHRA; CDR2 reads YSYEKL. In nucleotides, the CDR3 is TGCGCCAGCAGCCAAGGACGGTCGTACAATGAGCAGTTCTTC. The encoded protein is CASSQGRSYNEQFF.

The genes are TRBV5-5 and TRBJ2-7; maybe TRBD1 (6 bases). This CDR3 has 14 amino acids. V gave up 2 bases and J gave up 3 bases, with 12 bases separating them. Per the germline V gene, CDR1 is SGHKS and CDR2 is YYEKEE (reference sequence). The chain's CDR3 is CASSFGQSNYEQYF. The CDR3 nucleotides read TGTGCCAGCAGCTTCGGACAGTCCAACTACGAGCAGTACTTC. Variable domain in full (rest from reference TRBV5-5 and TRBJ2-7): DAGVTQSPTHLIKTRGQQVTLRCSPISGHKSVSWYQQVLGQGPQFIFQYYEKEERGRGNFPDRFSARQFPNYSSELNVNALLLGDSALYLCASSFGQSNYEQYFGPGTRLTVT.

V and J are TRBV7-9 and TRBJ2-7, with 7 nucleotides matching TRBD1. V lost 5 bases and J lost 2; bases outside the gene matches: 6. Germline V lookup: CDR1 SEHNR, CDR2 FQNEAQ (reference sequence). This CDR3 comprises 14 residues. CDR3 nucleotides: TGTGCCAGCAGCCCGGGACAGAGCCCCTACGAGCAGTACTTC. Encoded protein: CASSPGQSPYEQYF.

CDR3 nucleotide sequence: TGTGCCAGCAGTCCAGCCTCTAGCGGGAGTTTCCACGAGCAGTACTTC. This codes for CASSPASSGSFHEQYF. The chain carries TRBV27 and TRBJ2-7; 10 nucleotides line up with TRBD2. This CDR3 is 16 amino acids long. Unmatched junction bases numbered 12, after V lost 5 bases and J lost 5 bases. CDR1 is MNHEY, CDR2 SMNVEV, per germline (reference sequence).

V and J are TRBV6-5 and TRBJ1-5; D is uncertain. The CDR3 sequence is 12 residues long. The germline V gene has CDR1 MNHEY and CDR2 SVGAGI. Trimming left V 6 bases short and J 11 bases short, with 14 bases between. Written as DNA, the CDR3 is TGTGCCAGCAGCAGCGGCTCCCCTGCCCAGCATTTT. Translating it yields CASSSGSPAQHF.

This sequence joins TRBV6-5 and TRBJ1-4; perhaps TRBD1 as D (5 bases). This CDR3 spans 15 amino acids. From germline, CDR1 is MNHEY and CDR2 SVGAGI. With 4 bases removed from V and 4 bases from J, the gap between germline ends came to 13 bases. DNA for the CDR3: TGTGCCAGCAGTTGGACGGGACCGCATAATGAAAAACTGTTTTTT. Its protein product is CASSWTGPHNEKLFF.

The V and J genes are TRBV7-9 and TRBJ2-3; possible D gene TRBD2, 6 bases. The CDR3 is made up of 15 amino acids. CDR1 and CDR2 (germline): SEHNR, FQNEAQ (reference sequence). Trimming shortened V by 5 bases and J by 2 bases, and 14 bases separated the two germline ends. CDR3 protein: CASSPPGLNTDTQYF. CDR3 nucleotides: TGTGCCAGCAGCCCCCCGGGACTTAACACAGATACGCAGTATTTT.

The chain carries TRBV9 and TRBJ2-3; possibly TRBD1 for D (6 bases). V was cut by 3 bases and J by 1 base, with 12 bases left in between. The CDR3 length is 15 residues. Germline V lookup: CDR1 SGDLS, CDR2 YYNGEE. The chain's CDR3 is CASSAWTEGTDTQYF. The CDR3 coding sequence is TGTGCCAGCAGCGCATGGACAGAAGGCACAGATACGCAGTATTTT.

The rearrangement uses TRBV27 and TRBJ2-7; D is possibly TRBD1 (5 bases). Germline V gene lookup returns CDR1 MNHEY and CDR2 SMNVEV (reference sequence). CDR3 length equals 13 residues. V shed 3 bases and J shed 6 bases, with 12 bases lying between them. CDR3 sequence (DNA): TGTGCCAGCAGTTTGGCAGGGATGCGCGAGCAGTACTTC. Encoded protein: CASSLAGMREQYF.

This clone was seen just once. V is TRBV6-5 and J is TRBJ2-7, with 8 bases aligning to TRBD2. The CDR3 spans 16 residues. Losses at the gene ends were 0 bases for V and 4 bases for J; bases not matched to a gene: 8. Germline CDR1 and CDR2: MNHEY and SVGAGI. The chain's CDR3 is CASSYSGGTRMYEQYF. The CDR3 DNA reads as TGTGCCAGCAGTTACTCCGGGGGGACTAGGATGTACGAGCAGTACTTC.

The CDR3 DNA follows: TGTGCCAGCAGCCCCCAATGGGAGTATGGCTACACCTTC. Amino acids: CASSPQWEYGYTF. The chain couples TRBV5-6 to TRBJ1-2; D call uncertain. There are 13 residues in the CDR3. Germline CDR1 reads SGHDT; CDR2 reads YYEEEE. V lost 4 bases and J lost 5, with 12 bases in between.

Turning to this clone: In the same sample, other DNA sequences code for this CDR3. V usage is TRBV9 and J usage is TRBJ2-7; D is possibly TRBD1 (5 bases). Trimming shortened V by 1 base and J by 1 base, and 9 bases separated the two germline ends. The germline gives CDR1 SGDLS, CDR2 YYNGEE. The CDR3 spans 14 residues. The CDR3 sequence is CASSVQGTSYEQYF. CDR3 bases: TGTGCCAGCAGCGTACAGGGTACGTCCTACGAGCAGTACTTC.

The gene calls are TRBV9 and TRBJ2-1; TRBD2 matches at 11 bases. The length of the CDR3 is 16 residues. The germline V gene encodes CDR1 SGDLS and CDR2 YYNGEE. Germline trimming cut 4 bases from V and 8 bases from J; bases unmatched to any gene: 11. The CDR3 spells CASSIVAGGPIDEQFF. The CDR3 coding sequence is TGTGCCAGCAGCATAGTAGCGGGGGGGCCGATCGATGAGCAGTTCTTC.

The CDR3 DNA sequence: TGTGCCAGCAGCACCCCGGAAGACACAGATACGCAGTATTTT. Amino acids: CASSTPEDTDTQYF. This chain uses TRBV7-9 with TRBJ2-3, with no clear D. There are 14 residues in the CDR3. V was cut by 5 bases and J by 2 bases, with 11 bases left in between. Germline lookup yields CDR1 SEHNR and CDR2 FQNEAQ (reference sequence).

This chain connects TRBV28 to TRBJ2-7; 7 bases are a match to TRBD1. Per the germline V gene, CDR1 is MDHEN and CDR2 is SYDVKM. This CDR3 is built from 14 residues. V dropped 6 bases and J dropped 5; count of bases not matched to a gene: 10. The CDR3 region has the DNA TGTGCCAGCAGAGGGGACAGTGCAGAAGACGAGCAGTACTTC. It is translated as CASRGDSAEDEQYF.

Remarks on this clone: This CDR3 is also generated by other DNA sequences in the sample. CDR3 in amino acids: CASSLSAGGTGELFF. Here the CDR3 DNA reads TGTGCCAGCAGTTTATCGGCAGGGGGGACCGGGGAGCTGTTTTTT. J is TRBJ2-2 and V is TRBV27; the D gene is possibly TRBD1 (7 bases). The CDR3 extends over 15 amino acids. V dropped 0 bases and J dropped 5 bases, with 10 bases sitting between them. The germline V gene has CDR1 MNHEY and CDR2 SMNVEV (reference sequence).

This clone is a singleton in its sample. The V gene is TRBV6-1, the J gene TRBJ2-7; unclear D gene. The CDR3 is made up of 13 amino acids. Germline values: CDR1 MNHNS, CDR2 SASEGT. Trimming removed 8 bases from V and 3 bases from J, with 14 bases in between. Written as DNA, the CDR3 is TGTGCCAGCGGGGAAGGGCCGCTCTACGAGCAGTACTTC. It specifies CASGEGPLYEQYF.

The gene calls are TRBV6-1 and TRBJ2-5; either TRBD1 or TRBD2 may supply D (5 bases each). The CDR3 covers 14 residues. Deletions cut 1 base from V and 4 bases from J, with 10 bases between. Germline V lookup: CDR1 MNHNS, CDR2 SASEGT. CDR3 in DNA: TGTGCCAGCAGTGAAGGGGGCGAGGGAGAGACCCAGTACTTC. This encodes CASSEGGEGETQYF.

The rearrangement uses TRBV5-1 and TRBJ2-7; TRBD2 agrees at 10 bases. This CDR3 is 17 amino acids long. Germline loops: CDR1 SGHRS, CDR2 YFSETQ. V shed 0 bases and J 1 base; nucleotides not matched to a gene: 7. The CDR3 here is CASSLAGLAGESYEQYF. CDR3 nucleotides: TGCGCCAGCAGCTTGGCGGGGCTAGCGGGAGAATCCTACGAGCAGTACTTC.

DNA of the CDR3: TGCGCCAGCAGCCACTTAGCGGGAGGGCAAGACGAGCAGTACTTC. It is translated as CASSHLAGGQDEQYF. The V gene is TRBV4-1, the J gene TRBJ2-7; 11 bases line up with TRBD2. Trimming removed 3 bases from V and 5 bases from J; junction bases left unmatched: 6. Germline V gene data show CDR1 as MGHRA and CDR2 as YSYEKL. The CDR3 consists of 15 residues.

The chain combines TRBV2 with TRBJ2-1; possibly TRBD1 or TRBD2 for D (5 bases each). The germline V and J ends were trimmed by 7 bases and 2 bases, with 12 bases remaining between them. From germline, CDR1 is SNHLY and CDR2 FYNNEI. CDR3 length equals 14 residues. CDR3 region: CASTIGAAYNEQFF. The CDR3 DNA reads as TGTGCCAGCACGATCGGGGCCGCCTACAATGAGCAGTTCTTC.

The chain is built from TRBV28 and TRBJ2-4, with D perhaps given as TRBD1 or TRBD2 (5 bases each). The CDR3 is made up of 14 amino acids. Trimming removed 5 bases from V and 8 bases from J, with 16 bases in between. The germline CDR1 and CDR2 sequences are MDHEN and SYDVKM. Written as DNA, the CDR3 is TGTGCCAGCAGTCTTCACTCCCTGGGGGACATTCAGTACTTC. Translation gives CASSLHSLGDIQYF.

This clone has a single count. The chain carries TRBV11-2 and TRBJ2-1; D ambiguous. Trimming left V 5 bases short and J 8 bases short, with 7 bases between. The CDR3 contains 11 residues. Looked up from germline, CDR1 is SGHAT and CDR2 is FQNNGV. The CDR3 reads CASSPGYEQFF. The CDR3 DNA sequence: TGTGCCAGCAGCCCAGGATATGAGCAGTTCTTC. Together with reference TRBV11-2 and TRBJ2-1, the CDR3 gives the full variable domain: EAGVAQSPRYKIIEKRQSVAFWCNPISGHATLYWYQQILGQGPKLLIQFQNNGVVDDSQLPKDRFSAERLKGVDSTLKIQPAKLEDSAVYLCASSPGYEQFFGPGTRLTVL.